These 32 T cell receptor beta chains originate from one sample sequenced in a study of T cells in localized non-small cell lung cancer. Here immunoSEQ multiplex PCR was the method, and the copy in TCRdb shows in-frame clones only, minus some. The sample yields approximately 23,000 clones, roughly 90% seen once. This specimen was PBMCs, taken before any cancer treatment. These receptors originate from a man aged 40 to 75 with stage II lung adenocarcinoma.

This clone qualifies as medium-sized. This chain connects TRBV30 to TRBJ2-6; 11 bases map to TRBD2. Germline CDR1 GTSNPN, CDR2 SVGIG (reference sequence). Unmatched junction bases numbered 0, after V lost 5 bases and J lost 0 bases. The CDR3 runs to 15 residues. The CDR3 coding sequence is TGTGCCTGGGGACTAGCGGGCTCTGGGGCCAACGTCCTGACTTTC. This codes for CAWGLAGSGANVLTF. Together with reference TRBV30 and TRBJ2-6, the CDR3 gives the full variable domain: SQTIHQWPATLVQPVGSPLSLECTVEGTSNPNLYWYRQAAGRGLQLLFYSVGIGQISSEVPQNLSASRPQDRQFILSSKKLLLSDSGFYLCAWGLAGSGANVLTFGAGSRLTVL.

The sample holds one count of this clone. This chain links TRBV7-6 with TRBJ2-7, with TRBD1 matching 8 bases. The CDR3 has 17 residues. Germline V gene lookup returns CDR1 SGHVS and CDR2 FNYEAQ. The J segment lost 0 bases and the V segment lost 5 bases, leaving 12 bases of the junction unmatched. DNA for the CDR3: TGTGCCAGCAGCCCACAGGGGGGAGGTTTTAGCTCCTACGAGCAGTACTTC. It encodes CASSPQGGGFSSYEQYF.

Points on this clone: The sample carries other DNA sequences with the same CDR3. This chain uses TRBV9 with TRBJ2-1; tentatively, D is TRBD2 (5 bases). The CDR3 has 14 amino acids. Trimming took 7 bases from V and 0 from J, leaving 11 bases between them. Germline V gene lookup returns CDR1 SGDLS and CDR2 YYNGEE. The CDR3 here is CASGGGLSYNEQFF. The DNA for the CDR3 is TGTGCCAGCGGCGGCGGACTCTCCTACAATGAGCAGTTCTTC.

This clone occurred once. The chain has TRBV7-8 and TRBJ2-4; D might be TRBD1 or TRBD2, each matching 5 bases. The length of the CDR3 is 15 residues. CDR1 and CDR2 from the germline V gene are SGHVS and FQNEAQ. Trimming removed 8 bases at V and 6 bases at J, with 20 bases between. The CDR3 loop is CASGTQRGAGNIQYF. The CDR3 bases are TGTGCCAGCGGTACCCAACGGGGCGCGGGAAACATTCAGTACTTC.

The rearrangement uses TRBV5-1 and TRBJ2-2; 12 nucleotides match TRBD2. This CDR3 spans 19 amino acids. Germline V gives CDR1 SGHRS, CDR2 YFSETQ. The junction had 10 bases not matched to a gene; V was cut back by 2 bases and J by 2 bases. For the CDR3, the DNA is TGCGCCAGCAGCTTAACCGGGACTAGCGGGTCGTTCAACACCGGGGAGCTGTTTTTT. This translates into CASSLTGTSGSFNTGELFF.

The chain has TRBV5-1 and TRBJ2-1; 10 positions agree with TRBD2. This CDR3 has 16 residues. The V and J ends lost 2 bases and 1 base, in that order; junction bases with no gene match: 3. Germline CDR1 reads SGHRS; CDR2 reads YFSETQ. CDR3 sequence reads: CASSLVSGGSYNEQFF. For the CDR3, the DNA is TGCGCCAGCAGCTTAGTTAGCGGGGGGTCCTACAATGAGCAGTTCTTC.

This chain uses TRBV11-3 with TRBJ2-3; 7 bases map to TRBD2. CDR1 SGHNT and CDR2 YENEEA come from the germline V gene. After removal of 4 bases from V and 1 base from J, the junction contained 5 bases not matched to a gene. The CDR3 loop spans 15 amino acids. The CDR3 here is CASSSGTSGTDTQYF. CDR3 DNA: TGTGCCAGCAGCTCGGGAACTAGCGGCACAGATACGCAGTATTTT.

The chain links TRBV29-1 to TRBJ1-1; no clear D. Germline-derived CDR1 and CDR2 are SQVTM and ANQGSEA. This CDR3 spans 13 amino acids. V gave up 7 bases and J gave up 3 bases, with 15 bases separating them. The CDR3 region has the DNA TGCAGCGCTCTCCGGGGAGAGGACACTGAAGCTTTCTTT. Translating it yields CSALRGEDTEAFF.

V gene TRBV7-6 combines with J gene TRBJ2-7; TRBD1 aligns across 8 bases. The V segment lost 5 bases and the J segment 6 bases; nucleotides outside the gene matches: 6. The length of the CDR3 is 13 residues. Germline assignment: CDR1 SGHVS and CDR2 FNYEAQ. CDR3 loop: CASSLGTGGEQYF. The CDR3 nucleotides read TGTGCCAGCAGCCTAGGGACAGGTGGCGAGCAGTACTTC.

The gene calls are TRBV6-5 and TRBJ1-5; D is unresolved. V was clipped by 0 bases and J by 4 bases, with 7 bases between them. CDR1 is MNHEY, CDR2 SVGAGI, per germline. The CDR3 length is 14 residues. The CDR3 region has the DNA TGTGCCAGCAGTTACTCACGGAGGAATCAGCCCCAGCATTTT. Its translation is CASSYSRRNQPQHF.

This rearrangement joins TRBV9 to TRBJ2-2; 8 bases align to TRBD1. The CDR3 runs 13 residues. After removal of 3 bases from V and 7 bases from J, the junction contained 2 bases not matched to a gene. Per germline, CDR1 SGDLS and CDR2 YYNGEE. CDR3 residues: CASSAQGVGELFF. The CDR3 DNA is TGTGCCAGCAGCGCACAGGGGGTCGGGGAGCTGTTTTTT.

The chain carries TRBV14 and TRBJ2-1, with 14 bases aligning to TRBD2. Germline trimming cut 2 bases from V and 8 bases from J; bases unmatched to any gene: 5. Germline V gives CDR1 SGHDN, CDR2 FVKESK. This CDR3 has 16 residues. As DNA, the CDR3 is TGTGCCAGCAGCCAAACCGGGACTAGCGGGAGTGATGAGCAGTTCTTC. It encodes CASSQTGTSGSDEQFF.

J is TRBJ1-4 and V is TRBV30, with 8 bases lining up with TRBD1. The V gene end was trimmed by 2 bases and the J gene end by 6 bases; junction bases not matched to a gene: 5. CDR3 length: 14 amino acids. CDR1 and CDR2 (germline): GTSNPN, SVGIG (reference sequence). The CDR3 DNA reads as TGTGCCTGGAGTCGTACAGGGGGAGATGAAAAACTGTTTTTT. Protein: CAWSRTGGDEKLFF.

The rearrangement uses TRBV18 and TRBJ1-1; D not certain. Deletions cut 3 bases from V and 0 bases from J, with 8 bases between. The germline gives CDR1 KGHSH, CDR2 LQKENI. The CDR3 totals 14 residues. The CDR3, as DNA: TGTGCCAGCTCACCCGGGCTTTTGAACACTGAAGCTTTCTTT. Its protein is CASSPGLLNTEAFF.

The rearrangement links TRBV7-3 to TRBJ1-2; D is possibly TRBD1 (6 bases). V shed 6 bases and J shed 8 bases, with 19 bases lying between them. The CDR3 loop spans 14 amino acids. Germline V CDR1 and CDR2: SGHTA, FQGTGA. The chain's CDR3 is CASSSHTGAVGYTF. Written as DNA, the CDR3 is TGTGCCAGCAGTTCCCACACGGGGGCCGTAGGCTACACCTTC.

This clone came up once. The CDR3 bases are TGTGCCAGCAGCCCACCGGGGACCGCGGTAACTGATGAGCAGTTCTTC. It encodes CASSPPGTAVTDEQFF. This chain joins TRBV7-9 and TRBJ2-1; possibly TRBD1 or TRBD2 for D (5 bases each). V was pared by 5 bases and J by 8 bases, with 22 bases between. Germline assignment: CDR1 SEHNR and CDR2 FQNEAQ (reference sequence). This CDR3 spans 16 amino acids.

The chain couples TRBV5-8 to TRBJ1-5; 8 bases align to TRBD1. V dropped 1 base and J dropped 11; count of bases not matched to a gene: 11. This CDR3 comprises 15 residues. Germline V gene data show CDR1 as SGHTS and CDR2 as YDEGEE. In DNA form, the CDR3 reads TGTGCCAGCAGCTTGCCCGGGACAGGCACCTTAGCCCAGCATTTT. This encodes CASSLPGTGTLAQHF.

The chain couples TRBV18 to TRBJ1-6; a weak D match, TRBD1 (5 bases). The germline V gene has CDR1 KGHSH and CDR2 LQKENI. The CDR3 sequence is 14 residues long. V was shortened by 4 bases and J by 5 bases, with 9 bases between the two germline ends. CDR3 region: CASSQDRNNSPLHF. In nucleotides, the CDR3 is TGTGCCAGCTCACAAGACAGAAATAATTCACCCCTCCACTTT.

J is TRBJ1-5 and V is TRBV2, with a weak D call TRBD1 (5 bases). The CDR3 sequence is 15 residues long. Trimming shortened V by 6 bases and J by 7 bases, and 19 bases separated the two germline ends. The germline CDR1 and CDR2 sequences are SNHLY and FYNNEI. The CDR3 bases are TGTGCCAGCAGCGGGGGGACGGCTCCTCGGCAGCCCCAGCATTTT. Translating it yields CASSGGTAPRQPQHF. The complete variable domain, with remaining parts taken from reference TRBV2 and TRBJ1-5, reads EPEVTQTPSHQVTQMGQEVILRCVPISNHLYFYWYRQILGQKVEFLVSFYNNEISEKSEIFDDQFSVERPDGSNFTLKIRSTKLEDSAMYFCASSGGTAPRQPQHFGDGTRLSIL.

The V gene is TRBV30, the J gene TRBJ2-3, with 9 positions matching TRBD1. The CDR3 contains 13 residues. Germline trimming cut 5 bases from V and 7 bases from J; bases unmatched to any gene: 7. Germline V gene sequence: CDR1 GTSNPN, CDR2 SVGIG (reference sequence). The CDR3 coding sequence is TGTGCCTGGGGGACAGGGCCACCCCATACGCAGTATTTT. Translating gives CAWGTGPPHTQYF.

In DNA, the CDR3 is TGTGCCAGTAGTATCCCAGCAGGCCAGTATGGCTACACCTTC. Amino acids: CASSIPAGQYGYTF. This chain uses TRBV19 with TRBJ1-2, with D hard to call. The CDR3 length is 14 residues. Trimming took 3 bases from V and 5 from J, leaving 13 bases between them. Germline CDR1 is LNHDA and CDR2 is SQIVND (reference sequence). The full variable domain, its missing parts supplied by reference TRBV19 and TRBJ1-2, is DGGITQSPKYLFRKEGQNVTLSCEQNLNHDAMYWYRQDPGQGLRLIYYSQIVNDFQKGDIAEGYSVSREKKESFPLTVTSAQKNPTAFYLCASSIPAGQYGYTFGSGTRLTVV.

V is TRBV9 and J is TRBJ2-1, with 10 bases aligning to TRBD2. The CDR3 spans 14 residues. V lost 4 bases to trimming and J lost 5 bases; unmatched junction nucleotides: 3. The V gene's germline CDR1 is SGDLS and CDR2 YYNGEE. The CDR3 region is CASSFSGGDNEQFF. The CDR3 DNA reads TGTGCCAGCAGCTTCAGCGGGGGGGACAATGAGCAGTTCTTC.

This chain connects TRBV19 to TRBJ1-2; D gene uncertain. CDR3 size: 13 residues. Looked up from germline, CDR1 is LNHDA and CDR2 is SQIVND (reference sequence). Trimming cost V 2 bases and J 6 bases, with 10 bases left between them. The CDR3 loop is CASSIRGSDGYTF. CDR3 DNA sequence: TGTGCCAGTAGTATAAGAGGGTCTGATGGCTACACCTTC. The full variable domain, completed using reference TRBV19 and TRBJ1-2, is DGGITQSPKYLFRKEGQNVTLSCEQNLNHDAMYWYRQDPGQGLRLIYYSQIVNDFQKGDIAEGYSVSREKKESFPLTVTSAQKNPTAFYLCASSIRGSDGYTFGSGTRLTVV.

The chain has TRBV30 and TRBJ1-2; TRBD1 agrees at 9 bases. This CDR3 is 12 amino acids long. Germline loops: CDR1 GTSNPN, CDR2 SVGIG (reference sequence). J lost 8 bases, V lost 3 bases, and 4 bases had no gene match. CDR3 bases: TGTGCCTGGAGCCCCGGGACAGGGGGCTACACCTTC. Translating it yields CAWSPGTGGYTF. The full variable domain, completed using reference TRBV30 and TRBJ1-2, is SQTIHQWPATLVQPVGSPLSLECTVEGTSNPNLYWYRQAAGRGLQLLFYSVGIGQISSEVPQNLSASRPQDRQFILSSKKLLLSDSGFYLCAWSPGTGGYTFGSGTRLTVV.

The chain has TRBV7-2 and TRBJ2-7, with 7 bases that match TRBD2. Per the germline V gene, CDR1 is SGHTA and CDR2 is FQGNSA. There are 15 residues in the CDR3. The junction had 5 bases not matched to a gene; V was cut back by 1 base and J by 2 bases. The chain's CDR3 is CASSLDGGGTYEQYF. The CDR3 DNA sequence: TGTGCCAGCAGCTTAGACGGCGGGGGAACCTACGAGCAGTACTTC.

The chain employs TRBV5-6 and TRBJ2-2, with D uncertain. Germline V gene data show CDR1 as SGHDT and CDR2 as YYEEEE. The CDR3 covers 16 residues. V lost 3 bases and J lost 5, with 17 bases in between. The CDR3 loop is CASSSPDPVMTGELFF. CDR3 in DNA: TGTGCCAGCAGCTCCCCGGACCCGGTAATGACCGGGGAGCTGTTTTTT.

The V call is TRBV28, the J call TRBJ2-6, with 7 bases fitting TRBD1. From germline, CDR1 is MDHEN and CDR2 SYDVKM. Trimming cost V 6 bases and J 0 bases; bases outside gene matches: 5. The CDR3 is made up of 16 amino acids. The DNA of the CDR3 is TGTGCCAGCAGGCCCACAGGGGCCTCTGGGGCCAACGTCCTGACTTTC. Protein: CASRPTGASGANVLTF.

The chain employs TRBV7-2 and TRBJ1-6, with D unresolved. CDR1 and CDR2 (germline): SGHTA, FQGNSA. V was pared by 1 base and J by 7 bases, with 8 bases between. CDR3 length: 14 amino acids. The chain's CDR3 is CASSLGTRNSPLHF. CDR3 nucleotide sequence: TGTGCCAGCAGCTTAGGGACCCGAAATTCACCCCTCCACTTT.

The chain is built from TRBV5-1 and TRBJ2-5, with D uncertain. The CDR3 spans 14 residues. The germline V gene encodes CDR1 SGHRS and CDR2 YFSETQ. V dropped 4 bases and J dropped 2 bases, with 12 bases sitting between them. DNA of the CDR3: TGCGCCAGCAGCCGCGTAGGCGATCAAGAGACCCAGTACTTC. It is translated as CASSRVGDQETQYF. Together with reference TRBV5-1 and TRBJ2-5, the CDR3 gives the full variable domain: KAGVTQTPRYLIKTRGQQVTLSCSPISGHRSVSWYQQTPGQGLQFLFEYFSETQRNKGNFPGRFSGRQFSNSRSEMNVSTLELGDSALYLCASSRVGDQETQYFGPGTRLLVL.

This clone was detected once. This chain's CDR3 is CASSAGLAISYNEQFF. The CDR3 DNA reads TGTGCCAGCAGCGCCGGACTAGCGATATCCTACAATGAGCAGTTCTTC. The genes are TRBV9 and TRBJ2-1, with 9 bases lining up with TRBD2. J was trimmed by 1 base and V by 3 bases; bases with no gene match: 5. This CDR3 is 16 amino acids long. The germline CDR1 and CDR2 sequences are SGDLS and YYNGEE.

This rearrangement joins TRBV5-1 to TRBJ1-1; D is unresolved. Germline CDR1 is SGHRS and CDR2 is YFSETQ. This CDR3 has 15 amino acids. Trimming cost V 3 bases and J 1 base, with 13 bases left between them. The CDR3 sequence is CASSSTGSQNTEAFF. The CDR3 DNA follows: TGCGCCAGCAGCTCGACTGGGAGCCAGAACACTGAAGCTTTCTTT.

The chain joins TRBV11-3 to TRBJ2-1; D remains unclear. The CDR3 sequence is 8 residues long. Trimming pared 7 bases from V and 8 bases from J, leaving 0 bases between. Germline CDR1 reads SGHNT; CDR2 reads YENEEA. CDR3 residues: CASNEQFF. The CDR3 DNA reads TGTGCCAGCAATGAGCAGTTCTTC.